This T cell receptor (beta chain) is from a study of cytomegalovirus exposure and HLA in healthy donors (dated 2017 in TCRdb). Turning to the overall study: In an earlier analysis of 450 to 750 of the donors, 276 Gb of sequence data and some 100 million unique TCR beta sequences from roughly 180 million T cells were reported. The study aimed to test whether signatures of past pathogen exposure could be identified by cataloging public T cell receptors. The study combined high-throughput TCR immunosequencing, statistical association of individual TCRs with disease status, and machine learning to predict cytomegalovirus infection status. Across around 400 genotyped donors of the cohort, an average of roughly 200,000 unique TCR beta nucleotide sequences per donor were sequenced, and 15% to 20% of those sequences were non-productive. The study used immunosequencing to profile the T cell repertoires of under 700 subjects and linked those repertoires to cytomegalovirus serostatus. Donor age, sex, ethnicity and CMV serostatus were compiled alongside the repertoire data. Typing coverage differed by locus: A, B, C, DRB1 and DQB1 were typed in roughly 629-630 donors, DQA1 in 522, DPA1 in nearly 610, and DPB1 in just under 490. Roughly 300 gigabases of sequencing data and roughly 90 million unique TCR sequences were included in an early release covering roughly 600 HLA-typed donors. In a later genetic analysis, genome-wide SNP genotypes for 398 of the 666 donors were used, and that subset was treated as a discovery cohort. All discovery cohort repertoires had been generated using a single sequencing platform. The later analysis used no new phenotypic data to find candidate immune exposures, relying instead on TCR beta sequences and their occurrence across donors. To decide whether each TCR beta V gene segment behaved as functional or pseudogenic, an earlier analysis of fewer than 750 of the donors relied on high-throughput TCR beta sequencing. HLA typing included class I and class II loci at four-digit resolution. In addition to the first cohort of hundreds of subjects, a separate validation cohort of 120 different subjects was used. Of the 300 to 500 genotyped donors, less than 90% were placed in the genetic ancestry cluster associated with self-reported Caucasian donors. A later analysis re-examined previously published TCR beta repertoires from around 670 donors and added high-resolution HLA genotyping to investigate patterns of TCR occurrence. Four to six DR-DQ haplotypes were handled as single units for association and clustering, since linkage in the cohort was strong. The paper's findings and limits, for the study overall: A later analysis found that most CMV-associated TCR beta chains appeared HLA-restricted, with HLA associations seemingly driven largely by CMV exposure. A further reported finding was that TCR beta sequences accurately predicted the HLA-A and HLA-B alleles for most subjects in the first cohort. Cytomegalovirus status was reported to be diagnosed by the classifier with high specificity and sensitivity in both the original and validation cohorts. According to a later genetic analysis, donors in an Asian-associated ancestry cluster had fewer N-insertions in productive TCRs than the roughly 670-donor mean. Some IMGT-functional V segments, including TRBV6-2 and TRBV6-3, could not be told apart with the 87-base-pair reads, so those segments were excluded. The only immune exposure information available for the cohort was CMV serostatus. Linkage disequilibrium might explain the correlated functional status among segregating V segments, but an unknown experimental factor could not be excluded. According to a later analysis, TCR association rates differed among HLA loci, with DRB1 alleles showing the most associated TCRs and HLA-C alleles showing the fewest. In an earlier analysis of 587 of the donors, most TCR beta V segments were observed in productive rearrangements about 87% or about 30% of the time, broadly matching IMGT annotations. An association between a missense DCLRE1C variant and V-gene and J-gene trimming of TCR beta chains was found in a later genetic analysis and replicated in an independent cohort. Roughly 17 rarely observed V segments, including chromosome 9 orphons, were excluded from the earlier analysis of approximately 500 of the donors because counts were too low. In vitro tests confirmed that a few of the cytomegalovirus-associated TCR beta chains recognize cytomegalovirus antigens. The cohort was sequenced for TCR beta chains only, and without alpha or paired-chain data the features that could be detected were limited. According to a later analysis, parvovirus B19, influenza, CMV and Epstein-Barr virus appeared linked to several top co-occurrence clusters. Roughly uniform sequencing depth across donors was assumed in presence/absence analyses, although this assumption may not hold. At a false discovery rate of 0.05, a later analysis linked about 17,000 TCR beta sequences to specific HLA alleles. A total of fewer than 200 TCR beta chains were listed by the study as associated with cytomegalovirus. A group of highly shared sequence variants was considered likely to be a technical artifact of the sequencing pipeline. Because some donors lacked HLA typing at each locus, the association tests relied only on the typed subset. A later analysis found that HLA-associated TCR beta chains were more clonally expanded and had lower generation probabilities than equally common non-associated chains. Strong co-occurrence of HLA alleles, especially DR and DQ, made assigning TCR associations to individual alleles difficult. The authors suggested that the approach could potentially be generalized to other disease states and immunological phenotypes. Most TCR sequences were observed very rarely across donors, whereas some public TCRs were present in many individuals.

The library came from the immunoSEQ multiplex PCR assay. The multiplex PCR relied on a mix of 60 forward primers for TCR Vbeta segments and 13 reverse primers for TCR Jbeta segments. The CDR3 region of rearranged TCR beta genes was amplified from genomic DNA by a multiplex PCR assay. The amplified TCR beta libraries were sequenced on the Illumina HiSeq System as 87-base-pair reads. The original pipeline was this. Across the 670 or so repertoires, a later analysis counted roughly 77 million unique TCR beta chains, 8.5 million to 12 million of which were shared by at least two donors. Raw reads were error-corrected and collapsed into unique sequences with a nearest-neighbor algorithm that merged closely related sequences to remove PCR and sequencing errors. To assign V, D and J gene segments, CDR3 sequences were aligned to IMGT reference sequences. For a sequence to be retained, at least a six-nucleotide match to both a V gene segment and a J gene segment was required. Rearrangements were classified as productive when the CDR3 lacked stop codons and remained in frame with V and J, and all other rearrangements were classified as non-productive. Following IMGT convention, CDR3 was defined as the stretch from the second conserved V-encoded cysteine to the conserved J-encoded phenylalanine. Sequences without an unambiguous match to a single V gene segment were excluded from the earlier analysis of 587 of the donors. In an earlier analysis of roughly 600 of the donors, a V segment was called functional when productive rearrangements were above 56.7%, and segregating when the standard deviation between donors exceeded 5%. A statistical classification framework was built to diagnose cytomegalovirus status from the catalog of TCR beta chain sequences. V and J gene assignment, in a later analysis, came from comparing TCR nucleotide sequences with IMGT/GENE-DB human TR gene sequences. In a later analysis, CDR3 sequences and most-parsimonious VDJ recombination scenarios were assigned using the TCRdist pipeline. In a later analysis, every TCR beta chain was defined by the combination of its CDR3 amino acid sequence and its V-gene family, and reads without a unique V-gene family were dropped. As a way to deal with suspected cross-contamination and a sequencing artifact, a later analysis dropped 592 nucleotide sequences that were highly shared and had low generation probability. A later analysis calculated a clonal expansion index for each public chain from normalized within-repertoire ranks of inferred template counts. A later analysis computed generation probabilities with a VDJ recombination model fitted to out-of-frame rearrangements, and checked the results against IGoR. In a later analysis, TCR-TCR, TCR-HLA and TCR-CMV co-occurrence was scored with hypergeometric tests, and a repertoire-size bias correction was applied to TCR pairs. A later analysis estimated false discovery rates by permuting HLA or CMV assignments 20 times. In a later analysis, co-occurring TCRs were grouped with DBSCAN, and TCRdist sequence similarity was added when clustering was performed within HLA-allele-positive subsets. For co-occurrence clustering, repertoires with fewer than 30,000 or more than 120,000 public chains were excluded, along with 4 to 6 repertoires with anomalous nucleotide sharing. TCRdb provides this immuneACCESS table in a form limited to in-frame rearrangements. Some clones are lacking; in checked studies, under half of them reflect an unresolved V gene, and why the rest are absent is not known. That table gives V, J and clone size, and the DNA gave D and trimming. The sample data list over 100,000 clones, and approximately 70% of these were observed just once. The ten largest account for about 5% of the sample.

In total, fewer than 750 healthy bone marrow donors made up the cohort. All cohort members were sampled while nominally healthy, although unrecorded immune exposures were likely present. The donor tested CMV seropositive and was one of the 289 seropositive cohort members. A peripheral blood sample was collected from each donor, and TCR beta sequencing was performed on peripheral blood mononuclear cells. The Qiagen DNeasy Blood Extraction Kit was used to extract genomic DNA from the blood cell samples. Trimming costs V 7 bases and J 0 bases, and their ends lie 12 bases apart. For CDR1 and CDR2, the germline V gene (reference sequence) lists LNHDA and SQIVND. Inclusive of the bounding cysteine and phenylalanine, the CDR3 is 14 residues long. The CDR3 DNA has 42 bases and is translated from base 1. Concerning this clone: Its antigen is not yet known. Base-call qualities are not available, and no considerably larger clone is one nucleotide away.

The origin of this receptor is a woman between 70 and 85 years old in good health and CMV-seropositive. Sequenced material: PBMCs. The sequence links TRBV19 to TRBJ1-1; the D region possibly corresponds to TRBD1 (5 bases align). CDR3 loop: CASTIDRLNTEAFF. In nucleotide form, the sequence is TGTGCCAGTACCATCGACAGATTGAACACTGAAGCTTTCTTT.